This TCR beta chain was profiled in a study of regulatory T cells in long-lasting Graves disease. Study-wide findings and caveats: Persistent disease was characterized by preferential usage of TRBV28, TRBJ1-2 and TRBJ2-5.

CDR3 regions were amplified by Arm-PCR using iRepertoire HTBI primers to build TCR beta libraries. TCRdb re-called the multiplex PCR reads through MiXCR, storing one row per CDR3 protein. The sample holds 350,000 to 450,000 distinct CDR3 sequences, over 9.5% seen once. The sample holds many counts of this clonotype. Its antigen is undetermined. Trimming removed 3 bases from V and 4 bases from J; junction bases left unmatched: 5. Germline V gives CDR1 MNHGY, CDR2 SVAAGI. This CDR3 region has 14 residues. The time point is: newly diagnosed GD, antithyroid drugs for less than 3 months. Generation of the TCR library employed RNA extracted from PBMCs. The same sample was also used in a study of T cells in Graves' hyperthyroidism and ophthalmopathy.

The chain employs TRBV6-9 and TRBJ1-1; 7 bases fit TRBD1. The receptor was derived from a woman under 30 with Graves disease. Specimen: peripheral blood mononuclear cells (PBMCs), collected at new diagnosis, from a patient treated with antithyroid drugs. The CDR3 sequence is CASSYLDRVTEAFF. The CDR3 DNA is TGTGCCAGCAGTTACCTTGACAGGGTCACTGAAGCTTTCTTT.